This T cell receptor (beta chain) is drawn from a study of T cell responses to AZD1222 COVID-19 vaccine (dated by TCRdb to about 2021). Regarding the research as a whole: AZD1222 recipients given second doses at about 4 weeks or at about 12 weeks were pooled, since spike-specific TCR depth and breadth were not found to differ between the two schedules. TCR sequencing covered some 240 trial participants: 200 to 220 given two doses of AZD1222 and approximately 25 given two doses of MenACWY control vaccine. Trial participants were enrolled by age into subgroups of 18-55, 56-69 and 70-plus years, and about 150, 27 and 61 TCR-sequenced participants, respectively, were included in these subgroups.

Overall study results and their limits: A significant rise in spike-specific TCR breadth and depth was observed after two AZD1222 doses relative to day 0 and relative to MenACWY recipients. In the small 56-69-year group, the increase in depth fell short of significance, most likely because of low power. The whole spike protein was spanned by vaccine-associated CD4 TCRs, and dominant responses were seen in regions 160-218 and 743-854. Conclusions about previously exposed vaccinees are limited because only five to seven AZD1222 recipients were SARS-CoV-2 seropositive at baseline. Participants were mostly white British and included more females than males, and it was suggested by the authors that clonal diversity may have been underestimated. Nearly half of unique spike-specific TCRs reportedly recognized epitopes outside regions mutated in the B.1.351 and B.1.1.7 variants. Because no day 14 peak-response samples were available, repertoires were characterized only after the peak T cell response.

About this clone itself: This receptor's antigen is unknown. Base qualities were left out, and no much larger clone turns up one base away.

The time point label, as the study defines it: baseline before first vaccination. Vaccinee samples were obtained from the UK trials COV001 and COV002, which included a single-blind randomized controlled phase 2/3 trial of AZD1222 (ChAdOx1 nCoV-19) in healthy adults. For TCRbeta chain sequencing, PBMC samples were collected from trial participants at day 0 and at day 28 after the second dose. The CDR3 regions of human TCRbeta chains were analyzed by immunosequencing. Per the authors' processing: TCRs in the repertoires were matched against a reference library of SARS-CoV-2-specific TCRs that had been generated with the MIRA antigen-specificity platform. Breadth was defined as the fraction of unique TCRs that were SARS-CoV-2-associated, and depth was defined as the fraction of total T cells that were SARS-CoV-2-associated. Each spike-specific TCR was assigned to its reactive spike region and to a CD4 or CD8 class using the MIRA data. Log10-transformed breadth and depth values were compared by one-way ANOVA with Sidak's multiple comparisons tests. Sourced from immuneACCESS, this table was stored by TCRdb with only in-frame sequences that have V and J called. A share of the clones is absent; for the studies checked, an unresolved V gene accounts for under half, and the remainder has no known explanation. V and J calls and clone size follow that table, whereas D and trimming were derived from the DNA. The sample data list 100,000 to 150,000 clones, and approximately 91% of these were observed just once. Just under 6.5% of the sample is in the top ten clones.

The sample consisted of peripheral blood, taken on day 0 of AZD1222 vaccination. This receptor was identified in an adult in good health.

The CDR3 region: CASSQAHRLLGSPLHF. The nucleotides read TGCGCCAGCAGCCAGGCTCACAGGTTGTTGGGTTCACCCCTCCACTTT. This chain joins TRBV4-3 to TRBJ1-6, and TRBD1 may be the D gene, going by 5 matching bases. Per the germline V gene, LGHNA is the CDR1 and YSLEER is the CDR2. Trimming takes 3 bases from V and 9 bases from J, and the germline ends sit 18 bases apart. The CDR3 contains 16 residues, cysteine and phenylalanine counted. CDR3 DNA is the only sequence kept; it has 48 bases, read in frame from the first base.